The 9 T cell receptor beta chains in this list originate from one sample, sequenced in a study of T cell responses to AZD1222 COVID-19 vaccine. Generated by immunoSEQ multiplex PCR, the TCRdb table keeps only in-frame clones and is missing some. This sample has about 88,000 clones, with about 91% found just once. The source material was peripheral blood, sampled on day 0 of AZD1222 vaccination. These receptors were taken from an adult in good health.

This clone was seen just once. The chain carries TRBV28 and TRBJ2-2; D call uncertain. Germline CDR1 MDHEN, CDR2 SYDVKM. The length of the CDR3 is 16 residues. Trimming shortened V by 4 bases and J by 1 base, and 13 bases separated the two germline ends. The CDR3 nucleotides are TGTGCCAGCAGTTCCTCCTTAGATTGGAACACCGGGGAGCTGTTTTTT. It translates to CASSSSLDWNTGELFF.

The gene calls are TRBV19 and TRBJ2-3; D not resolved. Looked up from germline, CDR1 is LNHDA and CDR2 is SQIVND (reference sequence). V was cut by 7 bases and J by 6 bases, with 23 bases left in between. This CDR3 has 16 residues. CDR3 sequence: CASNMRGPSTPDTQYF. The DNA for the CDR3 is TGTGCCAGTAATATGCGAGGACCATCGACCCCCGATACGCAGTATTTT.

The chain links TRBV15 to TRBJ2-7, with 8 bases lining up with TRBD2. The V gene end was trimmed by 6 bases and the J gene end by 2 bases; junction bases not matched to a gene: 3. The CDR3 is 13 residues long. In germline, CDR1 is LNHNV, CDR2 YYDKDF (reference sequence). CDR3 sequence: CATRSGGTYEQYF. In DNA form, the CDR3 reads TGTGCCACCAGAAGCGGGGGAACCTACGAGCAGTACTTC.

The chain recombines TRBV4-1 with TRBJ1-6; a possible D gene is TRBD1 (5 bases). Germline-derived CDR1 and CDR2 are MGHRA and YSYEKL. Trimming took off 1 base at V and 8 bases at J, with 12 bases between the two ends. The CDR3 runs to 15 residues. The CDR3 DNA reads as TGCGCCAGCAGCCAAGTCGCAGGGCAGGATTCACCCCTCCACTTT. Amino acids: CASSQVAGQDSPLHF.

The V call is TRBV6-4, the J call TRBJ1-2, with unresolved D. The CDR3 length is 14 residues. Per germline, CDR1 MRHNA and CDR2 SNTAGT. V was trimmed by 2 bases and J by 4 bases, leaving 11 bases between them. The CDR3 coding sequence is TGTGCCAGCAGTGACCTCGGACTGAGCTATGGCTACACCTTC. It translates to CASSDLGLSYGYTF.

V usage is TRBV5-8 and J usage is TRBJ2-4, with 10 positions matching TRBD2. This CDR3 is 17 amino acids long. J was trimmed by 3 bases and V by 0 bases; bases with no gene match: 6. Germline CDR1 and CDR2: SGHTS and YDEGEE. For the CDR3, the DNA is TGTGCCAGCAGCTTGGTACTCCTAGCGGGAGTCAAAAACATTCAGTACTTC. Residues: CASSLVLLAGVKNIQYF.

This clone was observed a handful of times. The rearrangement uses TRBV7-3 and TRBJ2-2, with D unclear. The germline V gene encodes CDR1 SGHTA and CDR2 FQGTGA. The germline V and J ends were trimmed by 2 bases and 1 base, with 11 bases remaining between them. This CDR3 comprises 16 residues. The CDR3 sequence is CASSLESLKNTGELFF. The CDR3 DNA reads as TGTGCCAGCAGCTTAGAGTCCCTCAAGAACACCGGGGAGCTGTTTTTT.

The chain joins TRBV30 to TRBJ1-4, with D possibly TRBD1 on 6 matching bases. The V gene lost 5 bases and the J gene lost 8 bases, with 9 bases spanning the gap. This CDR3 has 11 amino acids. The germline gives CDR1 GTSNPN, CDR2 SVGIG (reference sequence). The CDR3 coding sequence is TGTGCCTGGGGGACACAGGAAAAACTGTTTTTT. It yields the protein CAWGTQEKLFF.

In DNA, the CDR3 is TGTGCCAGCAGCTTACAGACGGGGCCATTAAATCAGCCCCAGCATTTT. As protein: CASSLQTGPLNQPQHF. The chain has TRBV5-5 and TRBJ1-5; D might be TRBD1 (5 bases). V gave up 2 bases and J gave up 4 bases, with 16 bases separating them. The germline V gene encodes CDR1 SGHKS and CDR2 YYEKEE (reference sequence). The CDR3 spans 16 residues.